The TCR beta chain under discussion was sequenced for a study of cytomegalovirus exposure and HLA in healthy donors. Study-wide points: The authors listed 150 to 200 TCR beta chains as cytomegalovirus-associated.

Regarding this clone: Its cognate antigen is unknown.

PCR employed 60 Vbeta and 13 Jbeta primers. Profiled with immunoSEQ multiplex PCR; TCRdb holds only in-frame clones, not every one. The sample records 140,000 to 150,000 clones, around 80% being singletons. Germline CDR1 reads MDHEN; CDR2 reads SYDVKM. The CDR3 is 14 amino acids. V was pared by 5 bases and J by 3 bases, with 7 bases of the junction left unmatched. Sequenced material: PBMCs. This receptor was taken from a man in his forties in good health and CMV-seronegative. The chain recombines TRBV28 with TRBJ2-7; 7 bases align to TRBD2. The chain's CDR3 is CASSVGTNLYEQYF. The DNA of the CDR3 is TGTGCCAGCAGTGTCGGGACTAACCTCTACGAGCAGTACTTC.